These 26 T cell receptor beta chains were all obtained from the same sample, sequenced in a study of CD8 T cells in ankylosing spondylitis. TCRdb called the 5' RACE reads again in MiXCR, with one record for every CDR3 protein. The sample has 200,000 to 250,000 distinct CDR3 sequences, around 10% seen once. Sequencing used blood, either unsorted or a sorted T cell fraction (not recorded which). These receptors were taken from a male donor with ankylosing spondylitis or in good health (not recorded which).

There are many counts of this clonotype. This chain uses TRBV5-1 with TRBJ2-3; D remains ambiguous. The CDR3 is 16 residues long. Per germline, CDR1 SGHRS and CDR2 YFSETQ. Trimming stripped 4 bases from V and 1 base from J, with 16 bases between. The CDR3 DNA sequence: TGCGCCAGCAGCCCGAAGCGAGATTGGGGCACAGATACGCAGTATTTT. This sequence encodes CASSPKRDWGTDTQYF.

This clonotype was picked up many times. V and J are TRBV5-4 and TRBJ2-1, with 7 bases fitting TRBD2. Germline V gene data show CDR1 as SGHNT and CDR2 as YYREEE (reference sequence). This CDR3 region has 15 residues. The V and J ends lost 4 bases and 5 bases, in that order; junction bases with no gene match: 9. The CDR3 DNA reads TGTGCCAGCAGCCCTGGACTAGGCCCGAACAATGAGCAGTTCTTC. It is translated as CASSPGLGPNNEQFF.

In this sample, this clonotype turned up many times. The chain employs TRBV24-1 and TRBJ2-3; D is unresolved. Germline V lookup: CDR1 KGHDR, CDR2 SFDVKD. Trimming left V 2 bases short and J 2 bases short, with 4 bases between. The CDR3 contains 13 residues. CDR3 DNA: TGTGCCACCAGTGATTCAGTCACAGATACGCAGTATTTT. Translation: CATSDSVTDTQYF.

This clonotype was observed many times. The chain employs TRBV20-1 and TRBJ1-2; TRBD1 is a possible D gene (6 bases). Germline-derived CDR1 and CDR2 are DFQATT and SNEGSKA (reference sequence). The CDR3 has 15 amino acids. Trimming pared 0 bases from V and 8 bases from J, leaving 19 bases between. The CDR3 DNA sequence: TGCAGTGCTAGAGATCATTCCGCGGGGGGCTTCGGCTACACCTTC. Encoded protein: CSARDHSAGGFGYTF.

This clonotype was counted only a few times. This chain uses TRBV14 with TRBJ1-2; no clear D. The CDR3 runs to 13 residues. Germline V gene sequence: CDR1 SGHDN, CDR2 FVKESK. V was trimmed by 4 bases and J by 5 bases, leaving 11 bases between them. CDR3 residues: CASSLVLGYGYTF. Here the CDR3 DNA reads TGTGCCAGCAGCCTGGTGCTAGGGTATGGCTACACCTTC.

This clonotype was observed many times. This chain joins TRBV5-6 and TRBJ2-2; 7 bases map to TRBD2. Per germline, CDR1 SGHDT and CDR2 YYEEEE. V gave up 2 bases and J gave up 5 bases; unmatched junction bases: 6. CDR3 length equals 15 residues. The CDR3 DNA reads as TGTGCCAGCAGCTTCCCTAGCGGTCGGACCGGGGAGCTGTTTTTT. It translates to CASSFPSGRTGELFF.

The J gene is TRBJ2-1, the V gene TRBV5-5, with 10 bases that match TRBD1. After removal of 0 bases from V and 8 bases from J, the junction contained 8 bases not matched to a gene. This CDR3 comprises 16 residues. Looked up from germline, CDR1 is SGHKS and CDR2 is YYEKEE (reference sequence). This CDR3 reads CASSLVPGQGTDEQFF. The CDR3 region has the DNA TGTGCCAGCAGCTTGGTGCCGGGACAGGGGACCGATGAGCAGTTCTTC.

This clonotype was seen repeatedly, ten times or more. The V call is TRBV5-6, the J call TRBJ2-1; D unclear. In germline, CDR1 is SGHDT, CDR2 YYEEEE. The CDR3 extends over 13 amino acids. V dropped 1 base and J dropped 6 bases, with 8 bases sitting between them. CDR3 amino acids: CASSLIRANEQFF. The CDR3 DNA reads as TGTGCCAGCAGCTTGATCCGAGCCAATGAGCAGTTCTTC.

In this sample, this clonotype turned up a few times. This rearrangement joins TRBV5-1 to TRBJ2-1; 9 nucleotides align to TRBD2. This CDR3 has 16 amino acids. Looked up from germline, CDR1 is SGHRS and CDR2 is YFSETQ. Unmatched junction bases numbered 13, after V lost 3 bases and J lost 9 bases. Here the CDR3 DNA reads TGCGCCAGCAGCTCATTCTCAGCGGGAGGTTCCCCTGAGCAGTTCTTC. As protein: CASSSFSAGGSPEQFF.

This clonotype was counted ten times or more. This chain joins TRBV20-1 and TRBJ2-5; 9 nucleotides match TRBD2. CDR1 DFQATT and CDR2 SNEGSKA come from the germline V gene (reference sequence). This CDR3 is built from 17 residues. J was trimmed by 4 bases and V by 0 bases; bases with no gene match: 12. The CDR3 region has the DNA TGCAGTGCTAGAGATCTTCGCGGGGGGGCAGTCGGAGAGACCCAGTACTTC. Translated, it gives CSARDLRGGAVGETQYF.

The CDR3 reads CAIRGDGVPDTQYF. CDR3 DNA: TGTGCCATCAGAGGAGACGGAGTTCCAGATACGCAGTATTTT. The J gene is TRBJ2-3, the V gene TRBV10-3; unclear D gene. Trimming stripped 6 bases from V and 4 bases from J, with 14 bases between. The germline CDR1 and CDR2 sequences are ENHRY and SYGVKD. This CDR3 comprises 14 residues.

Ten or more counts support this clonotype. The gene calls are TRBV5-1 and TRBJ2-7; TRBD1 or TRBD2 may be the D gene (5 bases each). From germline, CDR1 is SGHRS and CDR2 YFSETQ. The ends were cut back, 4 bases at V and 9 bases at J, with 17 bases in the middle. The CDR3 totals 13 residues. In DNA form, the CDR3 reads TGCGCCAGCAGCAACGGGGCTGAGAGAGTGCAGTACTTC. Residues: CASSNGAERVQYF.

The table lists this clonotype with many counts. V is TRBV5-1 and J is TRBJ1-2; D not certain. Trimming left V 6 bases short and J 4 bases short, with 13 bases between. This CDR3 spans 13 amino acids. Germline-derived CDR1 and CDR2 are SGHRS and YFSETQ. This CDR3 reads CASTSEGPYGYTF. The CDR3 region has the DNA TGCGCCAGCACTTCGGAGGGTCCCTATGGCTACACCTTC.

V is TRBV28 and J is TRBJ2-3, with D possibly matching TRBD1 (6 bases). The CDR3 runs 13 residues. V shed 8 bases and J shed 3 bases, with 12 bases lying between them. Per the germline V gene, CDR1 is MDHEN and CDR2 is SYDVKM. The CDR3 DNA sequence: TGTGCCAGCGGGGGCGACGGAACAGATACGCAGTATTTT. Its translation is CASGGDGTDTQYF. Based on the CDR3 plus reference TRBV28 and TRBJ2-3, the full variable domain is DVKVTQSSRYLVKRTGEKVFLECVQDMDHENMFWYRQDPGLGLRLIYFSYDVKMKEKGDIPEGYSVSREKKERFSLILESASTNQTSMYLCASGGDGTDTQYFGPGTRLTVL.

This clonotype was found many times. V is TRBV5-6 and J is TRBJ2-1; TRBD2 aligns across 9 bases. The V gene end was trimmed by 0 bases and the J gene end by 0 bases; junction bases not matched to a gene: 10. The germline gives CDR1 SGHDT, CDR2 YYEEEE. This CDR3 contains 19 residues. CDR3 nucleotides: TGTGCCAGCAGCTTGGAGACGCTAGCGGGGACCCGCTCCTACAATGAGCAGTTCTTC. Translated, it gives CASSLETLAGTRSYNEQFF.

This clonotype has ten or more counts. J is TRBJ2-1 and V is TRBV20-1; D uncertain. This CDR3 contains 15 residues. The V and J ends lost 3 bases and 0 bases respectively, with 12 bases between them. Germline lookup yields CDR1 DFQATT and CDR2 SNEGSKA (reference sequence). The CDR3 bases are TGCAGTGCTAGTTTTGGATCCAGCTCCTACAATGAGCAGTTCTTC. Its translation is CSASFGSSSYNEQFF.

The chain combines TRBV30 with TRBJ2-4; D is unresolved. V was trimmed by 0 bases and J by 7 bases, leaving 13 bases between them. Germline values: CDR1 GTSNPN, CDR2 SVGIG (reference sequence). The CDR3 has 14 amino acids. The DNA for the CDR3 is TGTGCCTGGAGTGTACCTCCAGAGTTGAACATTCAGTACTTC. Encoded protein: CAWSVPPELNIQYF.

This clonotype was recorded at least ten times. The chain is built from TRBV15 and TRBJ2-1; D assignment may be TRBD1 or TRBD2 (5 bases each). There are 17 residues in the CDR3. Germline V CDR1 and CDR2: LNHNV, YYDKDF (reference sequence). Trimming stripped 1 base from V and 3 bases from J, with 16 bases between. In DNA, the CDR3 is TGTGCCACCAGCAGAGTTGGATTGGGGACCAACTACAATGAGCAGTTCTTC. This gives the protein CATSRVGLGTNYNEQFF.

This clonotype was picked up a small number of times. DNA of the CDR3: TGTGCCAGCAGTCTTGGACTAGCGGGAGTAGATACGCAGTATTTT. The encoded protein is CASSLGLAGVDTQYF. The rearrangement joins TRBV2 to TRBJ2-3, with 13 nucleotides matching TRBD2. The germline V gene has CDR1 SNHLY and CDR2 FYNNEI. The CDR3 covers 15 residues. The V and J ends lost 5 bases and 5 bases, in that order; junction bases with no gene match: 4.

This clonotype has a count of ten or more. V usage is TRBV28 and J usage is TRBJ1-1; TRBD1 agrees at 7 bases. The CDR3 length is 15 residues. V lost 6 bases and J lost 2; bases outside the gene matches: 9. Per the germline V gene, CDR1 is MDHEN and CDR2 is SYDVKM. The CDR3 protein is CASRIPRTGNTEAFF. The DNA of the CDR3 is TGTGCCAGCAGGATACCGAGGACAGGAAACACTGAAGCTTTCTTT. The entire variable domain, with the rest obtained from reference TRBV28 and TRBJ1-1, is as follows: DVKVTQSSRYLVKRTGEKVFLECVQDMDHENMFWYRQDPGLGLRLIYFSYDVKMKEKGDIPEGYSVSREKKERFSLILESASTNQTSMYLCASRIPRTGNTEAFFGQGTRLTVV.

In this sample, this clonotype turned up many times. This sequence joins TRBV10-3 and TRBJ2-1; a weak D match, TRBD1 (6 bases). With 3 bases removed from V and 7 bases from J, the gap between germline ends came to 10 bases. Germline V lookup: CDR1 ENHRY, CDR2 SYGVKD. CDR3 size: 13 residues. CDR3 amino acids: CAISDRQANEQFF. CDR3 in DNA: TGTGCCATCAGTGACCGACAGGCGAATGAGCAGTTCTTC.

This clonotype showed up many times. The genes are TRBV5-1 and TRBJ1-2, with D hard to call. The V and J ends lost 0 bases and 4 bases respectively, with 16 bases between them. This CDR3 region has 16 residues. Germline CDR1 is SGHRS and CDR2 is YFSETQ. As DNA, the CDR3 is TGCGCCAGCAGCTTGGTGCCCCCCCGAGCGGGCTATGGCTACACCTTC. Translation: CASSLVPPRAGYGYTF.

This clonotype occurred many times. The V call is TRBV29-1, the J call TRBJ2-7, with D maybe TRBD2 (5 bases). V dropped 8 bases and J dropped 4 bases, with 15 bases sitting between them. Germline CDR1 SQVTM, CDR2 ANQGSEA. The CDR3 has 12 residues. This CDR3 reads CSFRGREYEQYF. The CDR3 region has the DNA TGCAGCTTCAGAGGGCGAGAATACGAGCAGTACTTC.

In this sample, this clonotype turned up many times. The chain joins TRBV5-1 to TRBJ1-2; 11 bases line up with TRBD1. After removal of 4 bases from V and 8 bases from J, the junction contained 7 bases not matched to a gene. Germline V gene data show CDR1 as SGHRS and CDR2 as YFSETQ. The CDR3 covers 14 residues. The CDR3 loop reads CASSIRTGGAGYTF. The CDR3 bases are TGCGCCAGCAGCATTCGGACAGGGGGCGCGGGCTACACCTTC.

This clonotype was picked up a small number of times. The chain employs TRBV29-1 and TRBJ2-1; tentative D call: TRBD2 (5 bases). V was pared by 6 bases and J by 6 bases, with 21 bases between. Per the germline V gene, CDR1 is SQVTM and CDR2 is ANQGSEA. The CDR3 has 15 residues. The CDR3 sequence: CSVRPAVGRSNEQFF. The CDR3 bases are TGCAGCGTAAGGCCAGCGGTAGGGCGGAGCAATGAGCAGTTCTTC.

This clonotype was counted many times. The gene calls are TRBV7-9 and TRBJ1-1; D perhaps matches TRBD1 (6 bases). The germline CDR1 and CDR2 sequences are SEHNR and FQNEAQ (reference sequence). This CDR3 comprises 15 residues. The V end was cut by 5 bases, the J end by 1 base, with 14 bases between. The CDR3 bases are TGTGCCAGCAGCCCGAAGTGGACAGAGAACACTGAAGCTTTCTTT. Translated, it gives CASSPKWTENTEAFF. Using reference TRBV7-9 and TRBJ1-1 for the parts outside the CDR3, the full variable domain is DTGVSQNPRHKITKRGQNVTFRCDPISEHNRLYWYRQTLGQGPEFLTYFQNEAQLEKSRLLSDRFSAERPKGSFSTLEIQRTEQGDSAMYLCASSPKWTENTEAFFGQGTRLTVV.